These 28 T cell receptor beta chains were all obtained from the same sample, sequenced in a study of blood T cell repertoires in COVID-19. TCRdb's copy holds only in-frame clones and misses some; the assay was immunoSEQ multiplex PCR. The sample consists of 200,000 to 300,000 clones, less than 90% of them appearing once. The sample comprised peripheral blood. Receptor source: a man aged 30 to 45 with active or convalescent COVID-19.

J is TRBJ1-6 and V is TRBV29-1; TRBD1 agrees at 7 bases. The CDR3 consists of 13 residues. V dropped 4 bases and J dropped 8; count of bases not matched to a gene: 5. The germline gives CDR1 SQVTM, CDR2 ANQGSEA. This CDR3 is CSVGRDRDSPLHF. DNA of the CDR3: TGCAGCGTTGGCCGGGACAGAGATTCACCCCTCCACTTT.

J is TRBJ2-1 and V is TRBV7-9; 8 nucleotides align to TRBD1. The length of the CDR3 is 14 residues. V lost 3 bases to trimming and J lost 5 bases; unmatched junction nucleotides: 3. CDR1 SEHNR and CDR2 FQNEAQ come from the germline V gene (reference sequence). CDR3 sequence: CASSFLTGDNEQFF. DNA for the CDR3: TGTGCCAGCAGCTTTCTGACAGGGGACAATGAGCAGTTCTTC. Combining the CDR3 with reference TRBV7-9 and TRBJ2-1 gives the whole variable domain DTGVSQNPRHKITKRGQNVTFRCDPISEHNRLYWYRQTLGQGPEFLTYFQNEAQLEKSRLLSDRFSAERPKGSFSTLEIQRTEQGDSAMYLCASSFLTGDNEQFFGPGTRLTVL.

This clone was seen only once. This chain joins TRBV7-2 and TRBJ2-1, with 7 bases aligning to TRBD1. Per the germline V gene, CDR1 is SGHTA and CDR2 is FQGNSA. Unmatched junction bases numbered 7, after V lost 5 bases and J lost 0 bases. The CDR3 extends over 16 amino acids. The DNA of the CDR3 is TGTGCCAGCAGCGGGGACAGTTTGAGCTCCTACAATGAGCAGTTCTTC. Encoded protein: CASSGDSLSSYNEQFF.

The chain uses TRBV27 and TRBJ1-2; TRBD1 matches at 8 bases. This CDR3 region has 14 residues. V trimming: 2 bases; J trimming: 4 bases; junction bases outside the gene matches: 3. CDR1 and CDR2 from the germline V gene are MNHEY and SMNVEV (reference sequence). CDR3 sequence (DNA): TGTGCCAGCAGTTTAGACAGGGGAGGCTATGGCTACACCTTC. Its protein product is CASSLDRGGYGYTF.

V usage is TRBV5-4 and J usage is TRBJ2-2; D is perhaps TRBD1 (5 bases). The CDR3 runs to 15 residues. The germline V and J ends were trimmed by 4 bases and 2 bases, with 12 bases remaining between them. Germline CDR1 and CDR2: SGHNT and YYREEE (reference sequence). The CDR3 bases are TGTGCCAGCAGCCCCGCGACAGTTAACACCGGGGAGCTGTTTTTT. Protein sequence: CASSPATVNTGELFF.

With respect to this clone: Other DNA sequences in the sample encode the same CDR3. The CDR3: CAWSVGGADTQYF. CDR3 nucleotide sequence: TGTGCCTGGAGTGTTGGGGGGGCGGACACGCAGTATTTT. The gene calls are TRBV30 and TRBJ2-3; TRBD2 might be the D (7 bases). CDR3 length: 13 amino acids. Germline CDR1 reads GTSNPN; CDR2 reads SVGIG (reference sequence). Trimming stripped 0 bases from V and 9 bases from J, with 13 bases between. The whole variable domain, filled in from reference TRBV30 and TRBJ2-3, reads SQTIHQWPATLVQPVGSPLSLECTVEGTSNPNLYWYRQAAGRGLQLLFYSVGIGQISSEVPQNLSASRPQDRQFILSSKKLLLSDSGFYLCAWSVGGADTQYFGPGTRLTVL.

The CDR3 DNA sequence: TGTGCCAGTAGTACAGATTATAGCGGGGGCACAGATACGCAGTATTTT. It encodes CASSTDYSGGTDTQYF. This rearrangement joins TRBV19 to TRBJ2-3, with 8 bases lining up with TRBD2. The CDR3 consists of 16 residues. The V gene end was trimmed by 4 bases and the J gene end by 1 base; junction bases not matched to a gene: 7. Germline-derived CDR1 and CDR2 are LNHDA and SQIVND (reference sequence).

This rearrangement joins TRBV10-1 to TRBJ1-3; no firm D call. Looked up from germline, CDR1 is WNHNN and CDR2 is SYGVQD (reference sequence). The V and J ends lost 4 bases and 0 bases respectively, with 10 bases between them. The CDR3 is made up of 15 amino acids. CDR3 residues: CASSVTSGSGNTIYF. CDR3 coding DNA: TGCGCCAGCAGTGTAACATCAGGCTCTGGAAACACCATATATTTT.

The rearrangement links TRBV15 to TRBJ1-1; 7 nucleotides match TRBD1. CDR1 and CDR2 from the germline V gene are LNHNV and YYDKDF (reference sequence). Losses at the gene ends were 4 bases for V and 7 bases for J; bases not matched to a gene: 6. The CDR3 extends over 13 amino acids. CDR3 loop: CATSTEGAFEAFF. Here the CDR3 DNA reads TGTGCCACCAGCACCGAGGGGGCGTTTGAAGCTTTCTTT.

V gene TRBV9 combines with J gene TRBJ2-7, with 9 bases identical to TRBD1. The CDR3 has 12 residues. Germline V gene data show CDR1 as SGDLS and CDR2 as YYNGEE. V was clipped by 4 bases and J by 6 bases; unmatched bases: 2. CDR3 nucleotides: TGTGCCAGCAGCCCGACAGGGGGCGAGCAGTACTTC. This translates into CASSPTGGEQYF.

V is TRBV5-1 and J is TRBJ2-1; D might be TRBD2 (6 bases). Trimming took off 0 bases at V and 4 bases at J, with 14 bases between the two ends. The CDR3 loop spans 16 amino acids. Germline V lookup: CDR1 SGHRS, CDR2 YFSETQ. The CDR3, as DNA: TGCGCCAGCAGCTTGGTGGGAGCGGGTCCATACAATGAGCAGTTCTTC. Translation gives CASSLVGAGPYNEQFF.

This clone was recorded only once. The rearrangement links TRBV6-5 to TRBJ1-2, with 8 bases matching TRBD1. With V trimmed by 7 bases and J by 1 base, 8 bases remained unmatched. Germline V lookup: CDR1 MNHEY, CDR2 SVGAGI. CDR3 length: 15 residues. Written as DNA, the CDR3 is TGTGCCAGCATTCCAGACAGGGGCGTTAACTATGGCTACACCTTC. Translating gives CASIPDRGVNYGYTF.

This clone was seen a handful of times. The chain employs TRBV4-3 and TRBJ2-6, with 9 bases aligning to TRBD1. Germline V CDR1 and CDR2: LGHNA, YSLEER. This CDR3 spans 20 amino acids. After removal of 0 bases from V and 1 base from J, the junction contained 10 bases not matched to a gene. CDR3 in amino acids: CASSQDPPGTGWSGANVLTF. The CDR3 DNA reads TGCGCCAGCAGCCAAGACCCCCCGGGGACAGGGTGGTCTGGGGCCAACGTCCTGACTTTC.

This rearrangement joins TRBV2 to TRBJ1-2; 7 positions match TRBD1. V shed 7 bases, J shed 8 bases, and the junction held 7 bases outside the gene matches. In germline, CDR1 is SNHLY, CDR2 FYNNEI. The CDR3 runs 12 residues. Here the CDR3 reads CASKTGEWGYTF. CDR3 coding DNA: TGTGCCAGCAAAACAGGGGAGTGGGGCTACACCTTC.

The chain has TRBV7-3 and TRBJ2-7, with 12 bases identical to TRBD2. The V segment lost 5 bases and the J segment 2 bases; nucleotides outside the gene matches: 4. This CDR3 contains 15 residues. CDR1 is SGHTA, CDR2 FQGTGA, per germline. CDR3 DNA sequence: TGTGCCAGCAGCCTTACTAGCGGGGGGACCTACGAGCAGTACTTC. Residues: CASSLTSGGTYEQYF. Full variable domain (outside the CDR3, taken from reference TRBV7-3 and TRBJ2-7): GAGVSQTPSNKVTEKGKYVELRCDPISGHTALYWYRQSLGQGPEFLIYFQGTGAADDSGLPNDRFFAVRPEGSVSTLKIQRTERGDSAVYLCASSLTSGGTYEQYFGPGTRLTVT.

The chain is built from TRBV6-2 or TRBV6-3 and TRBJ2-7; D call uncertain. Trimming removed 4 bases from V and 1 base from J, with 11 bases in between. This CDR3 is built from 14 residues. The germline gives CDR1 MNHEY, CDR2 SVGEGT. CDR3 in DNA: TGTGCCAGCAGTTTGGCGGATCAATCCTACGAGCAGTACTTC. Translation gives CASSLADQSYEQYF.

This chain's CDR3 is CASSTGTGNPAGYTF. In DNA form, the CDR3 reads TGTGCCAGCAGTACCGGGACAGGGAATCCAGCTGGCTACACCTTC. V and J are TRBV6-1 and TRBJ1-2; 9 positions agree with TRBD1. The CDR3 sequence is 15 residues long. Unmatched junction bases numbered 11, after V lost 5 bases and J lost 7 bases. The V gene's germline CDR1 is MNHNS and CDR2 SASEGT.

The rearrangement joins TRBV15 to TRBJ2-1; 7 bases map to TRBD1. The CDR3 has 16 residues. Looked up from germline, CDR1 is LNHNV and CDR2 is YYDKDF (reference sequence). With 1 base clipped from V and 0 bases from J, the junction kept 3 bases outside the gene matches. CDR3 loop: CATSRVSGGSYNEQFF. The CDR3 DNA sequence: TGTGCCACCAGCAGAGTGTCAGGGGGCTCCTACAATGAGCAGTTCTTC.

The V gene is TRBV29-1, the J gene TRBJ1-1; TRBD1 is a possible D gene (5 bases). The CDR3 totals 13 residues. V was cut by 7 bases and J by 1 base, with 13 bases left in between. Germline V CDR1 and CDR2: SQVTM, ANQGSEA. The CDR3 DNA is TGCAGCGCCACCAGGGCCGAGAACACTGAAGCTTTCTTT. Encoded protein: CSATRAENTEAFF. The full variable domain, rest sourced from reference TRBV29-1 and TRBJ1-1, is SAVISQKPSRDICQRGTSLTIQCQVDSQVTMMFWYRQQPGQSLTLIATANQGSEATYESGFVIDKFPISRPNLTFSTLTVSNMSPEDSSIYLCSATRAENTEAFFGQGTRLTVV.

The chain links TRBV12-5 to TRBJ1-5; D is possibly TRBD1 (5 bases). CDR1 and CDR2 (germline): LGHNT, FRNRAP. Trimming left V 7 bases short and J 2 bases short, with 15 bases between. This CDR3 contains 15 residues. The DNA for the CDR3 is TGTGCTAGTGCCTCTTCTCCGGGGGGCAATCAGCCCCAGCATTTT. It encodes CASASSPGGNQPQHF.

The sample holds one count of this clone. The chain links TRBV7-9 to TRBJ2-2, with D maybe TRBD2 (6 bases). In germline, CDR1 is SEHNR, CDR2 FQNEAQ (reference sequence). The CDR3 extends over 19 amino acids. Trimming shortened V by 7 bases and J by 7 bases, and 31 bases separated the two germline ends. The CDR3 region has the DNA TGTGCCAGCACCGAAAGCGGGTCGTCGACCGGAAAAGCTATCGGGGAGCTGTTTTTT. It yields the protein CASTESGSSTGKAIGELFF.

The chain combines TRBV5-1 with TRBJ1-6; no firm D call. The germline V gene encodes CDR1 SGHRS and CDR2 YFSETQ. V was clipped by 0 bases and J by 7 bases, with 11 bases between them. This CDR3 has 15 amino acids. In DNA, the CDR3 is TGCGCCAGCAGCTTGGTGGCGGGAGGGAATTCACCCCTCCACTTT. Encoded protein: CASSLVAGGNSPLHF. Combining the CDR3 with reference TRBV5-1 and TRBJ1-6 gives the whole variable domain KAGVTQTPRYLIKTRGQQVTLSCSPISGHRSVSWYQQTPGQGLQFLFEYFSETQRNKGNFPGRFSGRQFSNSRSEMNVSTLELGDSALYLCASSLVAGGNSPLHFGNGTRLTVT.

The count of this clone is one. The rearrangement uses TRBV5-1 and TRBJ1-2; D is perhaps TRBD1 (5 bases). Germline CDR1 is SGHRS and CDR2 is YFSETQ. With 0 bases removed from V and 2 bases from J, the gap between germline ends came to 11 bases. The CDR3 sequence is 15 residues long. The CDR3 reads CASSLGRGTNYGYTF. CDR3 sequence (DNA): TGCGCCAGCAGCTTGGGCCGGGGGACCAACTATGGCTACACCTTC.

This chain uses TRBV7-9 with TRBJ1-3, with 7 bases that match TRBD1. The junction had 6 bases not matched to a gene; V was cut back by 6 bases and J by 7 bases. This CDR3 is built from 13 residues. Germline V gene data show CDR1 as SEHNR and CDR2 as FQNEAQ (reference sequence). The CDR3 spells CASSIDRVNTIYF. The CDR3 DNA reads as TGTGCCAGCAGTATTGACAGGGTGAACACCATATATTTT.

The J gene is TRBJ1-2, the V gene TRBV6-5; 8 bases are a match to TRBD1. The junction had 12 bases not matched to a gene; V was cut back by 4 bases and J by 5 bases. The CDR3 loop spans 16 amino acids. The germline gives CDR1 MNHEY, CDR2 SVGAGI. The CDR3 bases are TGTGCCAGCAGTTCAAAAAGGACAGGGCCAGGATATGGCTACACCTTC. Protein: CASSSKRTGPGYGYTF.

The chain links TRBV2 to TRBJ1-2; D remains ambiguous. The ends were cut back, 5 bases at V and 4 bases at J, with 8 bases in the middle. The V gene's germline CDR1 is SNHLY and CDR2 FYNNEI. This CDR3 is 12 amino acids long. CDR3 DNA: TGTGCCAGCAGTAACGGACTCTATGGCTACACCTTC. It encodes CASSNGLYGYTF.

V is TRBV28 and J is TRBJ2-7, with unresolved D. V lost 4 bases, J lost 4 bases, and 5 bases lay in between. This CDR3 is 11 amino acids long. Germline V gene sequence: CDR1 MDHEN, CDR2 SYDVKM. The CDR3 is CASSYLYEQYF. CDR3 bases: TGTGCCAGCAGTTATCTTTACGAGCAGTACTTC.

The chain couples TRBV7-9 to TRBJ2-7; 9 bases fit TRBD1. The CDR3 has 14 residues. The germline V gene encodes CDR1 SEHNR and CDR2 FQNEAQ (reference sequence). The V segment lost 8 bases and the J segment 6 bases; nucleotides outside the gene matches: 11. In DNA, the CDR3 is TGTGCCAGCTGCCCCGGGACAGGGACCGTCGAGCAGTACTTC. Its protein is CASCPGTGTVEQYF.